The 32 T cell receptor beta chains below were found in one sample sequenced in a study of cytomegalovirus exposure and HLA in healthy donors. Measured with immunoSEQ multiplex PCR; TCRdb has only the in-frame clones, and not every one. The sample consists of 250,000 to 400,000 clones, about 85% of them appearing once. Input material: PBMCs. The receptors come from a woman between 25 and 40 years old in good health and CMV-seropositive.

The chain combines TRBV5-1 with TRBJ2-5; 8 nucleotides agree with TRBD1. From germline, CDR1 is SGHRS and CDR2 YFSETQ. With V trimmed by 7 bases and J by 2 bases, 7 bases remained unmatched. The CDR3 contains 14 residues. Here the CDR3 DNA reads TGCGCCAGCGCACCCACAGGGGGGCAAGAGACCCAGTACTTC. Its protein is CASAPTGGQETQYF. The variable domain in full, completed from reference TRBV5-1 and TRBJ2-5, reads KAGVTQTPRYLIKTRGQQVTLSCSPISGHRSVSWYQQTPGQGLQFLFEYFSETQRNKGNFPGRFSGRQFSNSRSEMNVSTLELGDSALYLCASAPTGGQETQYFGPGTRLLVL.

The chain is built from TRBV19 and TRBJ2-1, with a weak D call TRBD1 (5 bases). Germline CDR1 LNHDA, CDR2 SQIVND (reference sequence). This CDR3 contains 19 residues. The germline V and J ends were trimmed by 4 bases and 9 bases, with 31 bases remaining between them. The CDR3 region has the DNA TGTGCCAGTAGTAGGACCCTCCGGACACAAGCTATGCCCCAGGGTGAGCAGTTCTTC. Protein product: CASSRTLRTQAMPQGEQFF.

This chain joins TRBV6-1 and TRBJ1-2; possible D gene TRBD1, 6 bases. Germline V gene sequence: CDR1 MNHNS, CDR2 SASEGT. With 6 bases removed from V and 8 bases from J, the gap between germline ends came to 22 bases. The CDR3 is 15 amino acids. The CDR3 protein is CASSRDRREGLGYTF. As DNA, the CDR3 is TGTGCCAGCAGCCGAGACAGGCGGGAGGGATTGGGCTACACCTTC.

In this sample, this clone turned up once. This chain uses TRBV29-1 with TRBJ1-1; D remains unclear. CDR3 length equals 13 residues. CDR1 SQVTM and CDR2 ANQGSEA come from the germline V gene. The germline V and J ends were trimmed by 4 bases and 5 bases, with 14 bases remaining between them. CDR3 residues: CSVVQNSKTEAFF. The CDR3 nucleotides are TGCAGCGTTGTCCAGAACTCTAAGACTGAAGCTTTCTTT.

The gene calls are TRBV10-3 and TRBJ2-7; possible D gene TRBD2, 5 bases. CDR1 is ENHRY and CDR2 is SYGVKD in the germline V gene. The V end was cut by 0 bases, the J end by 0 bases, with 9 bases between. The CDR3 runs to 15 residues. In nucleotides, the CDR3 is TGTGCCATCAGTGAGTCTCAAGGAGGCTCCTACGAGCAGTACTTC. Its translation: CAISESQGGSYEQYF.

The chain carries TRBV5-1 and TRBJ2-5, with TRBD1 matching 7 bases. J gave up 2 bases and V 6 bases, and 7 bases lay outside the gene matches. Germline loops: CDR1 SGHRS, CDR2 YFSETQ. The CDR3 spans 14 residues. CDR3 residues: CASTPDRVQETQYF. The CDR3 DNA reads TGCGCCAGCACCCCTGACAGGGTACAAGAGACCCAGTACTTC.

DNA for the CDR3: TGTGCCAGCAGTTTATTTCTTAGCGGGGGGGATAATGAGCAGTTCTTC. This sequence encodes CASSLFLSGGDNEQFF. The rearrangement uses TRBV27 and TRBJ2-1; 11 nucleotides align to TRBD2. This CDR3 region has 16 residues. V lost 1 base to trimming and J lost 7 bases; unmatched junction nucleotides: 6. Germline V gene sequence: CDR1 MNHEY, CDR2 SMNVEV (reference sequence).

The J gene is TRBJ2-7, the V gene TRBV28; 7 nucleotides agree with TRBD1. The CDR3 runs 16 residues. Per the germline V gene, CDR1 is MDHEN and CDR2 is SYDVKM. Trimming at V came to 4 bases and at J to 2 bases, leaving 11 bases not matched to a gene. In DNA, the CDR3 is TGTGCCAGCAGTTCGCCCCCGGGACAGAAAACCTACGAGCAGTACTTC. It specifies CASSSPPGQKTYEQYF.

A single count supports this clone. V gene TRBV28 combines with J gene TRBJ2-3, with D possibly matching TRBD2 (5 bases). This CDR3 region has 15 residues. Trimming stripped 3 bases from V and 2 bases from J, with 12 bases between. CDR1 is MDHEN and CDR2 is SYDVKM in the germline V gene. This CDR3 reads CASSFVGSATDTQYF. The DNA of the CDR3 is TGTGCCAGCAGTTTCGTTGGTAGCGCCACAGATACGCAGTATTTT. The whole variable domain, filled in from reference TRBV28 and TRBJ2-3, reads DVKVTQSSRYLVKRTGEKVFLECVQDMDHENMFWYRQDPGLGLRLIYFSYDVKMKEKGDIPEGYSVSREKKERFSLILESASTNQTSMYLCASSFVGSATDTQYFGPGTRLTVL.

The chain is built from TRBV11-2 and TRBJ1-5; no clear D. The CDR3 totals 13 residues. Germline values: CDR1 SGHAT, CDR2 FQNNGV. V dropped 1 base and J dropped 1 base, with 2 bases sitting between them. This CDR3 reads CASSLVSNQPQHF. The CDR3 DNA sequence: TGTGCCAGCAGCTTAGTCAGCAATCAGCCCCAGCATTTT.

The V and J genes are TRBV7-6 and TRBJ1-1; TRBD1 matches at 7 bases. Germline V CDR1 and CDR2: SGHVS, FNYEAQ. There are 17 residues in the CDR3. J gave up 1 base and V 3 bases, and 11 bases lay outside the gene matches. The CDR3, as DNA: TGTGCCAGCAGCTTGGGCCCCGGAACAGGGGCGAACACTGAAGCTTTCTTT. Encoded protein: CASSLGPGTGANTEAFF.

This clone was seen just once. The chain uses TRBV7-6 and TRBJ2-7; 7 bases agree with TRBD1. This CDR3 contains 15 residues. The germline V gene has CDR1 SGHVS and CDR2 FNYEAQ. The J segment lost 0 bases and the V segment lost 0 bases, leaving 2 bases of the junction unmatched. In DNA form, the CDR3 reads TGTGCCAGCAGCTTAGCGCAGGGGGTCTCCTACGAGCAGTACTTC. This codes for CASSLAQGVSYEQYF.

J is TRBJ1-2 and V is TRBV9, with D uncertain. In germline, CDR1 is SGDLS, CDR2 YYNGEE. This CDR3 has 16 residues. V was pared by 0 bases and J by 0 bases, with 12 bases between. The CDR3, as DNA: TGTGCCAGCAGCGTAGGGGCAGCCCCCTCTAACTATGGCTACACCTTC. The encoded protein is CASSVGAAPSNYGYTF. Full variable domain (rest looked up from reference TRBV9 and TRBJ1-2): DSGVTQTPKHLITATGQRVTLRCSPRSGDLSVYWYQQSLDQGLQFLIQYYNGEERAKGNILERFSAQQFPDLHSELNLSSLELGDSALYFCASSVGAAPSNYGYTFGSGTRLTVV.

The gene calls are TRBV20-1 and TRBJ2-7; 7 bases line up with TRBD2. The germline V gene has CDR1 DFQATT and CDR2 SNEGSKA (reference sequence). The CDR3 is 11 residues long. Losses at the gene ends were 4 bases for V and 7 bases for J; bases not matched to a gene: 4. The CDR3, as DNA: TGCAGTGCTAAGGCGGGAGTAGAGCAGTACTTC. Amino acids: CSAKAGVEQYF.

V is TRBV29-1 and J is TRBJ2-3; TRBD2 agrees at 10 bases. The germline V gene has CDR1 SQVTM and CDR2 ANQGSEA. The CDR3 is made up of 14 amino acids. J lost 4 bases, V lost 8 bases, and 9 bases had no gene match. CDR3 residues: CSTRAGGQADTQYF. The CDR3 region has the DNA TGCAGCACCCGAGCGGGGGGGCAGGCAGATACGCAGTATTTT.

The rearrangement joins TRBV4-1 to TRBJ2-1; no definite D call. Trimming took off 4 bases at V and 5 bases at J, with 12 bases between the two ends. This CDR3 region has 14 residues. Germline CDR1 and CDR2: MGHRA and YSYEKL. The CDR3 nucleotides read TGCGCCAGCAGCCCCATCGGGCAGAACAATGAGCAGTTCTTC. It codes for CASSPIGQNNEQFF.

The count of this clone is one. The chain employs TRBV5-1 and TRBJ2-5; TRBD1 agrees at 8 bases. V shed 1 base, J shed 5 bases, and the junction held 4 bases outside the gene matches. CDR1 is SGHRS, CDR2 YFSETQ, per germline. This CDR3 spans 14 amino acids. This CDR3 is CASSLLQGGETQYF. CDR3 DNA sequence: TGCGCCAGCAGCTTGTTACAGGGGGGTGAGACCCAGTACTTC.

The chain combines TRBV5-1 with TRBJ2-7, with a weak D call TRBD2 (5 bases). The CDR3 totals 15 residues. CDR1 is SGHRS, CDR2 YFSETQ, per germline. The ends were cut back, 4 bases at V and 5 bases at J, with 19 bases in the middle. Written as DNA, the CDR3 is TGCGCCAGCAGCGATGACGTGCGGGTACCCCACGAGCAGTACTTC. It specifies CASSDDVRVPHEQYF.

This chain uses TRBV6-1 with TRBJ1-5; 9 nucleotides align to TRBD1. Trimming at V came to 9 bases and at J to 1 base, leaving 7 bases not matched to a gene. This CDR3 is built from 15 residues. The germline V gene encodes CDR1 MNHNS and CDR2 SASEGT. CDR3 DNA: TGTGCCAGTGGACAGGGGCGGGTGAGCAATCAGCCCCAGCATTTT. This encodes CASGQGRVSNQPQHF.

The chain employs TRBV7-2 and TRBJ1-5; TRBD1 might be the D (5 bases). The CDR3 is 14 residues long. In germline, CDR1 is SGHTA, CDR2 FQGNSA. The V and J ends lost 2 bases and 6 bases respectively, with 11 bases between them. The CDR3 sequence: CASSLIREGQPQHF. CDR3 bases: TGTGCCAGCAGCTTAATCAGGGAAGGTCAGCCCCAGCATTTT.

V is TRBV5-6 and J is TRBJ2-6; D is ambiguous. V lost 0 bases to trimming and J lost 0 bases, with 4 bases between them. The CDR3 covers 15 residues. Germline lookup yields CDR1 SGHDT and CDR2 YYEEEE. CDR3 residues: CASSLGVSGANVLTF. DNA for the CDR3: TGTGCCAGCAGCTTGGGGGTCTCTGGGGCCAACGTCCTGACTTTC.

This clone was observed a single time. The genes are TRBV6-5 and TRBJ1-2; possibly TRBD1 for D (6 bases). CDR1 and CDR2 (germline): MNHEY, SVGAGI. The CDR3 runs to 15 residues. V was trimmed by 2 bases and J by 7 bases, leaving 17 bases between them. CDR3 coding DNA: TGTGCCAGCAGTTACGGATTAACGGACAGCTCTGGCTACACCTTC. Amino acid sequence: CASSYGLTDSSGYTF.

The chain employs TRBV4-3 and TRBJ1-4; TRBD1 aligns across 9 bases. In germline, CDR1 is LGHNA, CDR2 YSLEER. CDR3 size: 15 residues. The V gene end was trimmed by 3 bases and the J gene end by 3 bases; junction bases not matched to a gene: 2. CDR3 DNA sequence: TGCGCCAGCAGCCAGACAGGGGGTTCTAATGAAAAACTGTTTTTT. Amino acid sequence: CASSQTGGSNEKLFF.

The gene calls are TRBV9 and TRBJ2-5; no clear D. The CDR3 is 13 amino acids. V lost 3 bases, J lost 0 bases, and 6 bases lay in between. Germline lookup yields CDR1 SGDLS and CDR2 YYNGEE. In DNA, the CDR3 is TGTGCCAGCAGCGCCCGGGACCAAGAGACCCAGTACTTC. Its protein product is CASSARDQETQYF.

V and J are TRBV5-1 and TRBJ2-5, with 9 bases aligning to TRBD1. In germline, CDR1 is SGHRS, CDR2 YFSETQ. The CDR3 totals 16 residues. J lost 2 bases, V lost 0 bases, and 5 bases had no gene match. CDR3 sequence: CASSLGDRVTQETQYF. DNA of the CDR3: TGCGCCAGCAGCTTGGGGGACAGGGTTACTCAAGAGACCCAGTACTTC.

The V call is TRBV7-3, the J call TRBJ2-1; TRBD2 matches at 9 bases. J gave up 6 bases and V 1 base, and 1 base lay outside the gene matches. Per the germline V gene, CDR1 is SGHTA and CDR2 is FQGTGA. The CDR3 is 14 amino acids. CDR3 coding DNA: TGTGCCAGCAGCTTAAGCGGGAGGGCCAATGAGCAGTTCTTC. It translates to CASSLSGRANEQFF.

For the CDR3, the DNA is TGTGCCAGCAGTCTCATCGTATCCGGGGAGCTGTTTTTT. It translates to CASSLIVSGELFF. This rearrangement joins TRBV9 to TRBJ2-2; D is unclear. Germline CDR1 SGDLS, CDR2 YYNGEE. This CDR3 comprises 13 residues. V was pared by 5 bases and J by 6 bases, with 11 bases between.

V usage is TRBV6-5 and J usage is TRBJ2-7; D gene unclear. This CDR3 has 13 residues. Germline assignment: CDR1 MNHEY and CDR2 SVGAGI. V was cut by 0 bases and J by 7 bases, with 10 bases left in between. As DNA, the CDR3 is TGTGCCAGCAGTTACTCCTGGGCGGATGAGCAGTACTTC. It yields the protein CASSYSWADEQYF.

V is TRBV6-1 and J is TRBJ2-7; D perhaps matches TRBD1 (6 bases). V was pared by 0 bases and J by 1 base, with 13 bases between. CDR1 MNHNS and CDR2 SASEGT come from the germline V gene. This CDR3 has 16 residues. CDR3 nucleotides: TGTGCCAGCAGTGAAGCGTTCAGGGGCGCTTCCTACGAGCAGTACTTC. It codes for CASSEAFRGASYEQYF.

This chain links TRBV7-8 with TRBJ2-7; 9 bases align to TRBD1. The CDR3 has 16 residues. Per germline, CDR1 SGHVS and CDR2 FQNEAQ. V trimming: 0 bases; J trimming: 8 bases; junction bases outside the gene matches: 11. Written as DNA, the CDR3 is TGTGCCAGCAGCTTAGCGGCGGGGACAGGGATTACGAAGCAGTACTTC. It specifies CASSLAAGTGITKQYF.

The V gene is TRBV15, the J gene TRBJ2-5; D is unclear. The CDR3 is made up of 14 amino acids. V lost 1 base and J lost 4, with 10 bases in between. Germline V gene lookup returns CDR1 LNHNV and CDR2 YYDKDF (reference sequence). The CDR3 is CATSRAGSLETQYF. Written as DNA, the CDR3 is TGTGCCACCAGCAGAGCAGGTAGCCTAGAGACCCAGTACTTC.

This clone was seen more than once but under ten times. J is TRBJ1-2 and V is TRBV6-4, with D uncertain. V lost 0 bases and J lost 9, with 11 bases in between. Germline V gene sequence: CDR1 MRHNA, CDR2 SNTAGT. The CDR3 runs 13 residues. CDR3 sequence: CASSDSGGSRYTF. CDR3 DNA sequence: TGTGCCAGCAGTGACTCGGGAGGGTCGCGCTACACCTTC.